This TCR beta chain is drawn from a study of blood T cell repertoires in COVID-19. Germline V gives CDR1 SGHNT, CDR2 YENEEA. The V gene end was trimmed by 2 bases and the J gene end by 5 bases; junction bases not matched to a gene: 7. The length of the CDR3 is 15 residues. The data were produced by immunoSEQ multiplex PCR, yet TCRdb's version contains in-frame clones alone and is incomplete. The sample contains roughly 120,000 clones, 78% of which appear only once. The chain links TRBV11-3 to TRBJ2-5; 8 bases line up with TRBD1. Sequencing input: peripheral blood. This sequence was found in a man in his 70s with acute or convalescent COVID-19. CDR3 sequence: CASSLQGAAGETQYF. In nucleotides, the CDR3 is TGTGCCAGCAGCTTACAGGGGGCGGCTGGGGAGACCCAGTACTTC.